These T cell receptor beta chains were read from a single sample in a study of shared clonotypes between healthy human individuals. Produced via immunoSEQ multiplex PCR; TCRdb's table is partial and in-frame only. The table records about 800,000 clones, roughly 96% of them present only once. The specimen was naive CD8+ T cells sorted from blood. The receptors were sampled from a man aged 25-40 years in good health. Each CDR3 is given with its conserved first and last residue. D genes are given only for firm matches.

>15|TRBJ2-2|.|TRBV18
CASSPISENTGELFF
>15|TRBJ2-4|.|TRBV11-3
CASSLGAGEENIQYF
>14|TRBJ2-7|.|TRBV5-1
CASSLSGSAYEQYF
>13|TRBJ1-5|TRBD1|TRBV5-5
CASSWDRNQPQHF
>13|TRBJ1-2|.|TRBV25-1
CASSEYGGYGYTF
>19|TRBJ2-6|TRBD1|TRBV4-3
CASSQRFGTGGTGANVLTF
>17|TRBJ2-2|.|TRBV9
CASSPRGLYERRGTLFF
>13|TRBJ2-1|.|TRBV5-1
CASSLALFGEQFF
>15|TRBJ1-1|TRBD1|TRBV7-9
CASSLVATGVTEAFF
>17|TRBJ2-1|TRBD1|TRBV27
CASSPSTGGDSYNEQFF
>15|TRBJ2-2|TRBD1|TRBV4-3
CASSQGQGSTGELFF
>9|TRBJ1-1|.|TRBV20-1
CSAKVGAFF
>16|TRBJ2-1|TRBD1|TRBV5-1
CASPGTGSLQHNEQFF
>14|TRBJ2-3|TRBD2|TRBV4-2
CASTSAGAPDTQYF
>15|TRBJ1-1|.|TRBV19
CASSALQVSNTEAFF
>14|TRBJ2-7|TRBD1|TRBV29-1
CSAQGDRGSYEQYF
>14|TRBJ2-5|.|TRBV9
CASSVGGTQETQYF
>16|TRBJ2-5|.|TRBV7-9
CASSLNAGTIQETQYF